These 4 T cell receptor beta chains originate from one sample sequenced in a study of T cell repertoires in cytomegalovirus infection. For these TCRs, the target antigens are not known. MiXCR, applied by TCRdb to the reads, yields one record per CDR3 protein. The sample has approximately 1,000,000 distinct CDR3 sequences, roughly 31% seen once. The sample was cultured CD8+ T cells from PBMCs, taken from culture after CMV antigen stimulation. The receptors come from a human donor in good health (CMV status not recorded). Some clones in this sample may be carry-over from other donors' samples.

This clonotype was seen many times. This chain connects TRBV12-3 or TRBV12-4 to TRBJ1-6; the match to TRBD1 covers 8 bases. Trimming cost V 6 bases and J 6 bases; bases outside gene matches: 7. The CDR3 is 15 amino acids. The CDR3 coding sequence is TGTGCCAGCAGATTTGGACAGGGCTCTAATTCACCCCTCCACTTT. Translated, it gives CASRFGQGSNSPLHF.

This clonotype was detected ten times or more. This chain links TRBV7-2 with TRBJ2-7; possibly TRBD1 or TRBD2 for D (5 bases each). The CDR3 has 14 residues. Trimming removed 1 base at V and 4 bases at J, with 11 bases between. Germline V gives CDR1 SGHTA, CDR2 FQGNSA. The CDR3 protein is CASSLVGEGYEQYV. Here the CDR3 DNA reads TGTGCCAGCAGCTTAGTAGGCGAGGGGTACGAGCAGTACGTC.

This clonotype was seen a handful of times. The V gene is TRBV11-3, the J gene TRBJ2-1; D is undetermined. V was cut by 5 bases and J by 5 bases, with 4 bases left in between. The germline V gene encodes CDR1 SGHNT and CDR2 YENEEA. CDR3 length: 11 residues. The CDR3 coding sequence is TGTGCCAGCAGCGATGACAATGAGCAGTTCTTC. Amino acids: CASSDDNEQFF. Combining the CDR3 with reference TRBV11-3 and TRBJ2-1 gives the whole variable domain EAGVVQSPRYKIIEKKQPVAFWCNPISGHNTLYWYLQNLGQGPELLIRYENEEAVDDSQLPKDRFSAERLKGVDSTLKIQPAELGDSAVYLCASSDDNEQFFGPGTRLTVL.

The chain joins TRBV7-2 to TRBJ2-6, with 15 bases aligning to TRBD2. The CDR3 is 19 amino acids. Germline-derived CDR1 and CDR2 are SGHTA and FQGNSA. J gave up 0 bases and V 5 bases, and 5 bases lay outside the gene matches. CDR3 protein: CASSRTSGGVSSGANVLTF. DNA for the CDR3: TGTGCCAGCAGCAGGACTAGCGGGGGGGTGAGCTCTGGGGCCAACGTCCTGACTTTC.